The 8 T cell receptor beta chains below were found in one sample sequenced in a study of T cell responses to AZD1222 COVID-19 vaccine listed by TCRdb under 2021. Receptors were amplified or captured by the immunoSEQ multiplex PCR assay. The table was pulled from immuneACCESS by TCRdb, which kept in-frame rearrangements only. Such tables lose some clones; where checked, under half of the loss comes from unresolved V genes, and the rest has no known cause. The sample table records approximately 150,000 clones; roughly nine tenths of these occur just once. The ten largest clones represent over 3% of the sample. The label giving this sample's time point can be read as: about 28 days (+/-7) after the second vaccine dose. Sequenced material: peripheral blood, taken 28 days after the second AZD1222 dose. These receptors originate from an adult who received the AZD1222 COVID-19 vaccine.

The CDR3 DNA reads TGCGCCAGCAGCAGTTACCCTGGGGCCAACGTCCTGACTTTC. Translation gives CASSSYPGANVLTF. The J gene is TRBJ2-6, the V gene TRBV4-3, with D uncertain. The V and J ends lost 5 bases and 2 bases respectively, with 7 bases between them. CDR1 is LGHNA and CDR2 is YSLEER in the germline V gene. There are 14 residues in the CDR3.

The V and J genes are TRBV29-1 and TRBJ2-3, with D maybe TRBD1 (5 bases). The V end was cut by 7 bases, the J end by 2 bases, with 13 bases between. This CDR3 has 13 residues. The V gene's germline CDR1 is SQVTM and CDR2 ANQGSEA. The CDR3 spells CSGRLTDTDTQYF. The CDR3 DNA sequence: TGCAGCGGTCGCCTGACAGACACAGATACGCAGTATTTT.

The chain carries TRBV7-8 and TRBJ2-5; 7 bases match TRBD1. V dropped 5 bases and J dropped 5; count of bases not matched to a gene: 11. This CDR3 is 15 amino acids long. Germline V lookup: CDR1 SGHVS, CDR2 FQNEAQ. CDR3 sequence: CASSRQGDRGETQYF. In DNA, the CDR3 is TGTGCCAGCAGCCGACAGGGAGATCGTGGTGAGACCCAGTACTTC.

The V call is TRBV19, the J call TRBJ1-1; D is perhaps TRBD1 (5 bases). Germline assignment: CDR1 LNHDA and CDR2 SQIVND (reference sequence). The germline V and J ends were trimmed by 4 bases and 5 bases, with 17 bases remaining between them. The CDR3 has 15 residues. This CDR3 reads CASSTSPRAGTEAFF. For the CDR3, the DNA is TGTGCCAGTAGTACCTCACCCAGGGCAGGAACTGAAGCTTTCTTT.

The chain is built from TRBV11-2 and TRBJ2-3; 12 bases fit TRBD2. The CDR3 loop spans 16 amino acids. The germline V gene has CDR1 SGHAT and CDR2 FQNNGV. The V gene end was trimmed by 3 bases and the J gene end by 6 bases; junction bases not matched to a gene: 7. For the CDR3, the DNA is TGTGCCAGCAGCTTTCTAGCGGGGGGGCCGGAGGATACGCAGTATTTT. Protein: CASSFLAGGPEDTQYF.

The chain couples TRBV7-9 to TRBJ1-4, with 7 bases matching TRBD1. Germline CDR1 and CDR2: SEHNR and FQNEAQ (reference sequence). The CDR3 runs 15 residues. V dropped 1 base and J dropped 8; count of bases not matched to a gene: 7. The CDR3 sequence is CASSLGYRGGEKLFF. CDR3 bases: TGTGCCAGCAGCTTAGGATACAGGGGCGGAGAAAAACTGTTTTTT.

This rearrangement joins TRBV5-4 to TRBJ2-5; maybe TRBD2 (6 bases). The CDR3 has 14 amino acids. The V gene lost 7 bases and the J gene lost 4 bases, with 17 bases spanning the gap. CDR1 is SGHNT, CDR2 YYREEE, per germline (reference sequence). The CDR3 coding sequence is TGTGCCAGCGGGGGGATGGCCTCTGGAGAGACCCAGTACTTC. It encodes CASGGMASGETQYF.

The chain couples TRBV5-4 to TRBJ2-7, with D perhaps TRBD1 or TRBD2 (6 bases each). Between the trimmed V and J ends, which lost 9 bases and 3 bases, there was a span of 19 bases. The CDR3 is 14 residues long. Looked up from germline, CDR1 is SGHNT and CDR2 is YYREEE (reference sequence). CDR3 bases: TGTGCCACCTTAGCAAGGGGGGAGGACTACGAGCAGTACTTC. Translation gives CATLARGEDYEQYF.